Presented here are 6 T cell receptor beta chains from one specimen sequenced in a study of blood T cells in healthy people across ages. With a J-beta primer mix and a sample-barcoded 5' primer, a second PCR ran roughly 6 to 11 cycles. TCRdb re-analysed the 5' RACE reads in MiXCR, keeping a single row per CDR3 protein. Of around 750,000 distinct CDR3 sequences listed, around half are singletons. The sequencing sample was made of blood. These receptor sequences come from an elderly man in good health.

The chain links TRBV7-2 to TRBJ2-5; the D gene is possibly TRBD1 (6 bases). From germline, CDR1 is SGHTA and CDR2 FQGNSA. The CDR3 loop spans 13 amino acids. Deletions cut 8 bases from V and 4 bases from J, with 14 bases between. The CDR3 is CASLRGRGETQYF. Here the CDR3 DNA reads TGTGCCAGCCTAAGGGGCAGGGGAGAGACCCAGTACTTC.

This clonotype occurred a few times. The V gene is TRBV12-3 or TRBV12-4, the J gene TRBJ1-2; D may be TRBD1 (6 bases). This CDR3 comprises 13 residues. With 6 bases removed from V and 7 bases from J, the gap between germline ends came to 15 bases. In nucleotides, the CDR3 is TGTGCCAGCAGCCTACAGGGTGAGGTTGGCTACACCTTC. Translation: CASSLQGEVGYTF.

V is TRBV20-1 and J is TRBJ2-7; 9 nucleotides align to TRBD1. CDR3 length: 13 amino acids. CDR1 is DFQATT and CDR2 is SNEGSKA in the germline V gene (reference sequence). Germline trimming cut 5 bases from V and 3 bases from J; bases unmatched to any gene: 5. The CDR3 protein is CSAWTGALYEQYF. CDR3 bases: TGCAGTGCTTGGACAGGGGCCCTCTACGAGCAGTACTTC.

The chain employs TRBV7-2 and TRBJ2-6; a weak D match, TRBD2 (7 bases). Trimming cost V 5 bases and J 2 bases, with 13 bases left between them. The length of the CDR3 is 16 residues. Germline V gives CDR1 SGHTA, CDR2 FQGNSA. The CDR3 DNA is TGTGCCAGCAGCCCAGGGAGGGGGACTGGGGCCAACGTCCTGACTTTC. This encodes CASSPGRGTGANVLTF.

A single count supports this clonotype. The CDR3 DNA reads TGCGCCAGCAGCCTACTCCCTCCGGGACTAGCGGGAGTCTCCTACGAGCAGTACTTC. Translating gives CASSLLPPGLAGVSYEQYF. J is TRBJ2-7 and V is TRBV5-1, with 14 bases matching TRBD2. Germline V gives CDR1 SGHRS, CDR2 YFSETQ. This CDR3 has 19 amino acids. With 4 bases clipped from V and 0 bases from J, the junction kept 12 bases outside the gene matches. The whole variable domain, filled in from reference TRBV5-1 and TRBJ2-7, reads KAGVTQTPRYLIKTRGQQVTLSCSPISGHRSVSWYQQTPGQGLQFLFEYFSETQRNKGNFPGRFSGRQFSNSRSEMNVSTLELGDSALYLCASSLLPPGLAGVSYEQYFGPGTRLTVT.

Turning to this clonotype: One end of the junction is discordant with germline, which a read error may explain. The gene calls are TRBV25-1 and TRBJ2-5; weak D call: TRBD1 (6 bases). The CDR3 spans 13 residues. Germline CDR1 is MGHDK and CDR2 is SYGVNS. The CDR3 spells CAGSEPWDNEQYF. The CDR3 coding sequence is TGTGCCGGCAGTGAACCCTGGGACAATGAGCAGTACTTC.